The sample holds many counts of the clone carrying this T cell receptor (beta chain). The sample comes from a study of T cells after yellow fever vaccination. Overall study context: SMART-Seq v4 Ultra Low Input served to prepare low-cell-number fractions.

UMIs were added to TCR cDNA along with a universal primer site when it was made by 5'RACE template switching. MiXCR, applied by TCRdb to the 5' RACE reads, yields one record per CDR3 protein. The sample lists over 300,000 distinct CDR3 sequences, roughly 6.8% occurring once. The CDR3 extends over 14 amino acids. V lost 1 base, J lost 0 bases, and 9 bases lay in between. CDR1 is DFQATT, CDR2 SNEGSKA, per germline (reference sequence). This sample comprised PBMCs, obtained roughly 46 days after the first yellow fever vaccination. The chain uses TRBV20-1 and TRBJ2-5; D might be TRBD2 (6 bases). The receptor comes from a man aged 18 to 30 who received the YFV17D yellow fever vaccine. Here the CDR3 DNA reads TGCAGTGCTAGAGGGGGACTCGACCAAGAGACCCAGTACTTC. This gives the protein CSARGGLDQETQYF.